The 25 T cell receptor beta chains given below trace back to one sample, sequenced in a study of cytomegalovirus exposure and HLA in healthy donors. This PCR relied on a set of 60 Vbeta primers and 13 Jbeta primers. Using immunoSEQ multiplex PCR, the repertoire was profiled, and TCRdb retains in-frame clones only, with some absent. This sample yields 120,000 or so clones, of which less than 80% are seen a single time; over 2.5% belongs to the top ten. The sequencing input was PBMCs. These receptors were taken from a woman in her fifties or sixties in good health and CMV-seronegative.

The chain recombines TRBV28 with TRBJ2-7, with 7 nucleotides matching TRBD2. CDR1 is MDHEN, CDR2 SYDVKM, per germline. V lost 3 bases and J lost 6; bases outside the gene matches: 8. The CDR3 has 14 amino acids. The CDR3: CASSFRGDASEQYF. DNA for the CDR3: TGTGCCAGCAGTTTCCGGGGGGACGCCAGCGAGCAGTACTTC.

This chain uses TRBV5-3 with TRBJ1-5; TRBD1 might be the D (5 bases). TRBV5-3 is reported as an ORF; its role is uncertain. Trimming pared 4 bases from V and 3 bases from J, leaving 11 bases between. The CDR3 runs to 14 residues. CDR3 loop: CARSLGRDNQPQHF. DNA for the CDR3: TGTGCCAGAAGCCTTGGCAGGGACAATCAGCCCCAGCATTTT.

V and J are TRBV4-1 and TRBJ2-7; 7 bases line up with TRBD2. V was pared by 4 bases and J by 4 bases, with 10 bases of the junction left unmatched. The germline CDR1 and CDR2 sequences are MGHRA and YSYEKL. CDR3 length: 15 residues. The CDR3 DNA is TGCGCCAGCAGCCGAGAAGCGGACGGGGGGTACGAGCAGTACTTC. It encodes CASSREADGGYEQYF.

The chain recombines TRBV19 with TRBJ1-1; 7 bases are a match to TRBD1. The junction had 9 bases not matched to a gene; V was cut back by 5 bases and J by 6 bases. Germline lookup yields CDR1 LNHDA and CDR2 SQIVND (reference sequence). The CDR3 is made up of 14 amino acids. The CDR3 DNA reads TGTGCCAGTAGTCCCGACAGGGATTTTTCTGAAGCTTTCTTT. It translates to CASSPDRDFSEAFF. Full variable domain (outside the CDR3, taken from reference TRBV19 and TRBJ1-1): DGGITQSPKYLFRKEGQNVTLSCEQNLNHDAMYWYRQDPGQGLRLIYYSQIVNDFQKGDIAEGYSVSREKKESFPLTVTSAQKNPTAFYLCASSPDRDFSEAFFGQGTRLTVV.

The chain uses TRBV21-1 and TRBJ2-7; TRBD1, the table's D call, was not compared with the DNA. TRBV21-1 is an annotated pseudogene. The CDR3 totals 16 residues. The CDR3 DNA follows: TGTGCCAGCAGCCCCCGACCGGGACAGGGGAGACACGAGCAGTACTTC. It codes for CASSPRPGQGRHEQYF.

The chain carries TRBV9 and TRBJ2-1; TRBD2 matches at 9 bases. J lost 12 bases, V lost 0 bases, and 10 bases had no gene match. This CDR3 has 15 amino acids. Looked up from germline, CDR1 is SGDLS and CDR2 is YYNGEE. The CDR3 region has the DNA TGTGCCAGCAGCGTAGGGACTAGCGAGGTCTGGGGGCAGTTCTTC. It codes for CASSVGTSEVWGQFF.

In DNA form, the CDR3 reads TGTGCCTGGAGTGGGTTAGTCTCAGATACGCAGTATTTT. Amino acid sequence: CAWSGLVSDTQYF. The rearrangement joins TRBV30 to TRBJ2-3; D unclear. The CDR3 is 13 amino acids. V lost 1 base and J lost 4, with 9 bases in between. Germline V gene lookup returns CDR1 GTSNPN and CDR2 SVGIG (reference sequence). Full variable domain (missing parts from reference TRBV30 and TRBJ2-3): SQTIHQWPATLVQPVGSPLSLECTVEGTSNPNLYWYRQAAGRGLQLLFYSVGIGQISSEVPQNLSASRPQDRQFILSSKKLLLSDSGFYLCAWSGLVSDTQYFGPGTRLTVL.

The V call is TRBV7-3, the J call TRBJ2-3; the D gene is possibly TRBD1 (6 bases). Germline V CDR1 and CDR2: SGHTA, FQGTGA. The germline V and J ends were trimmed by 6 bases and 3 bases, with 13 bases remaining between them. The CDR3 has 14 amino acids. This CDR3 is CASSPGHSTDTQYF. CDR3 sequence (DNA): TGTGCCAGCAGTCCGGGACACTCGACAGATACGCAGTATTTT.

V is TRBV5-4 and J is TRBJ2-3; a weak D match, TRBD1 (6 bases). There are 17 residues in the CDR3. The V and J ends lost 0 bases and 3 bases respectively, with 17 bases between them. Looked up from germline, CDR1 is SGHNT and CDR2 is YYREEE (reference sequence). The CDR3 coding sequence is TGTGCCAGCAGCTTGGGGGGGCAGGGGCCGGGGACAGATACGCAGTATTTT. Translating it yields CASSLGGQGPGTDTQYF.

The chain is built from TRBV29-1 and TRBJ2-5, with D possibly being TRBD1 (6 bases). CDR3 length equals 13 residues. Germline V gives CDR1 SQVTM, CDR2 ANQGSEA. V lost 6 bases, J lost 1 base, and 12 bases lay in between. The CDR3 loop reads CSVGPTGQETQYF. Here the CDR3 DNA reads TGCAGCGTGGGACCGACAGGCCAAGAGACCCAGTACTTC.

V is TRBV4-2 and J is TRBJ1-4; 10 nucleotides align to TRBD1. This CDR3 comprises 16 residues. CDR1 LGHNA and CDR2 YNFKEQ come from the germline V gene. V gave up 0 bases and J gave up 4 bases; unmatched junction bases: 2. The CDR3 sequence: CASSQDGTGDNEKLFF. For the CDR3, the DNA is TGTGCCAGCAGCCAAGATGGGACAGGGGATAATGAAAAACTGTTTTTT.

The chain couples TRBV6-5 to TRBJ2-7; 12 bases map to TRBD2. V lost 6 bases and J lost 3; bases outside the gene matches: 6. There are 15 residues in the CDR3. The germline V gene has CDR1 MNHEY and CDR2 SVGAGI. The CDR3 DNA reads as TGTGCCAGCAGACTAGCGGGAGGCCCCTACTACGAGCAGTACTTC. Translation: CASRLAGGPYYEQYF.

This clone has only one observation. The rearrangement links TRBV21-1 to TRBJ2-2; the table gives TRBD2 as D, unverified against the DNA. TRBV21-1 is a listed pseudogene. The CDR3 covers 19 residues. CDR3 in DNA: TGTGCCAGCAGGACAATGGGCACGGGGGAGCCTACGAACACCGGGGAGCTGTTTTTT. It specifies CASRTMGTGEPTNTGELFF.

The rearrangement joins TRBV9 to TRBJ2-1; 12 bases are a match to TRBD2. The V gene's germline CDR1 is SGDLS and CDR2 YYNGEE. The CDR3 spans 16 residues. With 1 base clipped from V and 9 bases from J, the junction kept 8 bases outside the gene matches. This chain's CDR3 is CASSVLTSGRLGEQFF. CDR3 DNA sequence: TGTGCCAGCAGCGTATTGACTAGCGGGAGACTTGGTGAGCAGTTCTTC.

V usage is TRBV5-6 and J usage is TRBJ1-1, with TRBD1 as a possible D gene (6 bases). CDR1 and CDR2 from the germline V gene are SGHDT and YYEEEE. V lost 2 bases, J lost 1 base, and 9 bases lay in between. This CDR3 contains 14 residues. For the CDR3, the DNA is TGTGCCAGCAGCTTTGGGGGGGCGAACACTGAAGCTTTCTTT. It codes for CASSFGGANTEAFF.

This chain links TRBV9 with TRBJ2-2, with D possibly matching TRBD2 (6 bases). Germline V lookup: CDR1 SGDLS, CDR2 YYNGEE. Trimming removed 3 bases at V and 2 bases at J, with 11 bases between. The CDR3 has 15 amino acids. The CDR3 loop is CASSALAENTGELFF. The CDR3 DNA reads TGTGCCAGCAGCGCACTAGCAGAAAACACCGGGGAGCTGTTTTTT.

V gene TRBV4-3 combines with J gene TRBJ2-2, with a weak D call TRBD2 (5 bases). The CDR3 length is 15 residues. Per germline, CDR1 LGHNA and CDR2 YSLEER. Trimming pared 0 bases from V and 9 bases from J, leaving 14 bases between. CDR3 in amino acids: CASSQDPERKWELFF. The CDR3 DNA follows: TGCGCCAGCAGCCAAGATCCCGAGCGGAAATGGGAGCTGTTTTTT.

There are a few counts of this clone. V and J are TRBV4-1 and TRBJ2-1; TRBD1 might be the D (6 bases). V lost 2 bases and J 4 bases, leaving 18 bases between the germline ends. Germline values: CDR1 MGHRA, CDR2 YSYEKL. This CDR3 spans 17 amino acids. The CDR3 DNA is TGCGCCAGCAGCCAACTCTTAAGGGGGTTGCGTTACAATGAGCAGTTCTTC. Its translation: CASSQLLRGLRYNEQFF.

J is TRBJ1-2 and V is TRBV6-6; 8 positions agree with TRBD1. Germline loops: CDR1 MNHNY, CDR2 SVGAGI (reference sequence). V dropped 1 base and J dropped 9; count of bases not matched to a gene: 7. The CDR3 sequence is 14 residues long. CDR3 amino acids: CASSYWDRPSSYTF. CDR3 sequence (DNA): TGTGCCAGCAGTTACTGGGACAGGCCGTCAAGCTACACCTTC.

V and J are TRBV5-1 and TRBJ2-5; weak D call: TRBD2 (5 bases). Looked up from germline, CDR1 is SGHRS and CDR2 is YFSETQ. The CDR3 consists of 12 residues. V lost 5 bases, J lost 1 base, and 6 bases lay in between. CDR3 sequence: CASRSGQETQYF. CDR3 DNA sequence: TGCGCCAGCAGGAGCGGCCAAGAGACCCAGTACTTC.

DNA of the CDR3: TGTGCCAGTAGTATGGGGCCCTGGGGCGAGCAGTACTTC. As protein: CASSMGPWGEQYF. This chain connects TRBV19 to TRBJ2-7; a possible D gene is TRBD1 (5 bases). Looked up from germline, CDR1 is LNHDA and CDR2 is SQIVND (reference sequence). The CDR3 consists of 13 residues. V was shortened by 3 bases and J by 6 bases, with 12 bases between the two germline ends. The full variable domain, completed using reference TRBV19 and TRBJ2-7, is DGGITQSPKYLFRKEGQNVTLSCEQNLNHDAMYWYRQDPGQGLRLIYYSQIVNDFQKGDIAEGYSVSREKKESFPLTVTSAQKNPTAFYLCASSMGPWGEQYFGPGTRLTVT.

As for this clone: A read error may account for a junction end that differs from germline. V is TRBV7-9 and J is TRBJ1-1; TRBD1 aligns across 9 bases. The CDR3 is made up of 15 amino acids. Germline CDR1 SEHNR, CDR2 FQNEAQ (reference sequence). The CDR3 DNA reads as TGTTCCAGCAGCGTAGGGACAGGGCGGAACACTGAAGCTTTCTTT. It codes for CSSSVGTGRNTEAFF.

This chain links TRBV7-2 with TRBJ2-4; no definite D call. CDR1 and CDR2 (germline): SGHTA, FQGNSA. This CDR3 is 13 amino acids long. Trimming left V 8 bases short and J 1 base short, with 9 bases between. The CDR3 DNA follows: TGTGCCAGCTCGAAAGAGGCCAAAAACATTCAGTACTTC. It encodes CASSKEAKNIQYF.

CDR3 loop: CASTSGNTEAFF. Written as DNA, the CDR3 is TGTGCCAGCACGAGTGGGAACACTGAAGCTTTCTTT. The chain couples TRBV7-9 to TRBJ1-1, with D unclear. The germline CDR1 and CDR2 sequences are SEHNR and FQNEAQ (reference sequence). The CDR3 is made up of 12 amino acids. V lost 7 bases and J 1 base, leaving 7 bases between the germline ends. The full variable domain, with the rest looked up from reference TRBV7-9 and TRBJ1-1, is DTGVSQNPRHKITKRGQNVTFRCDPISEHNRLYWYRQTLGQGPEFLTYFQNEAQLEKSRLLSDRFSAERPKGSFSTLEIQRTEQGDSAMYLCASTSGNTEAFFGQGTRLTVV.

As regards this clone: No conserved phenylalanine or tryptophan ends this CDR3, so it is likely a read error. The rearrangement links TRBV5-6 to TRBJ2-7; 8 bases map to TRBD1. V lost 4 bases, J lost 4 bases, and 10 bases stayed unmatched. Germline V gene lookup returns CDR1 SGHDT and CDR2 YYEEEE. The CDR3 contains 15 residues. The CDR3 DNA reads TGTGCCAGCAGCCCGAGAGCGACAGGGGTTTACGAGCAGTACCTC. Encoded protein: CASSPRATGVYEQYL.